The clone carrying this TCR beta chain was observed a handful of times. CDR1 is MRHNA, CDR2 SNTAGT, per germline. The CDR3 covers 15 residues. Trimming left V 2 bases short and J 0 bases short, with 9 bases between. The sample comes from a study of T cell repertoires in cytomegalovirus infection. Looking at the study overall: From public TCR beta signatures came an indication of both CMV infection and matching HLA type.

TCRdb called the reads again in MiXCR, with one record for every CDR3 protein. This table holds about 400,000 distinct CDR3 sequences, approximately 18% found once. The chain couples TRBV6-4 to TRBJ2-3, with TRBD2 as a possible D gene (6 bases). The sequencing input was PBMCs. This clonotype was sampled from a human donor in good health (CMV status not recorded). Some clones in this sample may be carry-over from other donors' samples. The CDR3 loop reads CASSDGGTSTDTQYF. The CDR3 coding sequence is TGTGCCAGCAGTGACGGAGGGACTAGCACAGATACGCAGTATTTT.